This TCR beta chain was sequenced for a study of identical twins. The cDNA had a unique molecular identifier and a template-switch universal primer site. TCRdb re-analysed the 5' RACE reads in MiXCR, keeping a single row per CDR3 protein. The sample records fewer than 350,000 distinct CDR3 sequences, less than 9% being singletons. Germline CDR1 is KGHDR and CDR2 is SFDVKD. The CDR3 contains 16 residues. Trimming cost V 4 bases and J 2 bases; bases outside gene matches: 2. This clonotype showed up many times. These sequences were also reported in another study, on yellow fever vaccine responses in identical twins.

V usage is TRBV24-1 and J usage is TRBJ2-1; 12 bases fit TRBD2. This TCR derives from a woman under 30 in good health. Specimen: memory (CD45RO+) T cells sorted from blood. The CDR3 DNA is TGTGCCACCAGTGACTCTAGCGGGGGGGCCTACAATGAGCAGTTCTTC. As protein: CATSDSSGGAYNEQFF.